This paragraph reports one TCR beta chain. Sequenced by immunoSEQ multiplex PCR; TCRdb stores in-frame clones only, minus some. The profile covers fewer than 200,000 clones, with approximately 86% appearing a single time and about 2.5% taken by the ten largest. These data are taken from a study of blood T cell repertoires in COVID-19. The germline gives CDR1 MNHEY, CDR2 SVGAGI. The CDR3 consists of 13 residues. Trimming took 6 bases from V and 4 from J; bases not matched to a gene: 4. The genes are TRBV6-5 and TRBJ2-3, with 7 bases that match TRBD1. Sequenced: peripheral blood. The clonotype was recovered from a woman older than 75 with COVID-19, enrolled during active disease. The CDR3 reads CASSTTGSDTQYF. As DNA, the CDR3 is TGTGCCAGCAGCACGACAGGGTCAGATACGCAGTATTTT.